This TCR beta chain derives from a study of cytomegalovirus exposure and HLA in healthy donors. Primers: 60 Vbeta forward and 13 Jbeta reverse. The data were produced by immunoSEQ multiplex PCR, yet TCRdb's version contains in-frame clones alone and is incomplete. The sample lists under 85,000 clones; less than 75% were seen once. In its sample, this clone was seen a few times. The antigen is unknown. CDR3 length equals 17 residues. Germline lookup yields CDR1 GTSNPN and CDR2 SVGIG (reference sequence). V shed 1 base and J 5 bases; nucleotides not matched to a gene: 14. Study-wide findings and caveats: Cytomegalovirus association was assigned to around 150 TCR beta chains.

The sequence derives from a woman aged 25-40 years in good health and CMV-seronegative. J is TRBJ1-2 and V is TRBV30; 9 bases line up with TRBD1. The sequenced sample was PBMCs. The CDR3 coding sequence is TGTGCCTGGAGTGACCGGGACAGGGATGTGTCAGGGTATGGCTACACCTTC. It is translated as CAWSDRDRDVSGYGYTF. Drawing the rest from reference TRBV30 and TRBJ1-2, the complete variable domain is SQTIHQWPATLVQPVGSPLSLECTVEGTSNPNLYWYRQAAGRGLQLLFYSVGIGQISSEVPQNLSASRPQDRQFILSSKKLLLSDSGFYLCAWSDRDRDVSGYGYTFGSGTRLTVV.